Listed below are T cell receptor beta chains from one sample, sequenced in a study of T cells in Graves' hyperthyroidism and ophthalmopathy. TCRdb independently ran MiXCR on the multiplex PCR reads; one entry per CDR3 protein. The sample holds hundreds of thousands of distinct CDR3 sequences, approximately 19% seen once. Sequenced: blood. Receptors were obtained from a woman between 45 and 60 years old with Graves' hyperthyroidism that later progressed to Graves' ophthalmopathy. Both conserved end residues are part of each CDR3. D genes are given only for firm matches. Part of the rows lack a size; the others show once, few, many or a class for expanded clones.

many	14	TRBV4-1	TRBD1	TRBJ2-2	CASSQDRVTGELFF	TGCGCCAGCAGCCAGGACAGGGTCACCGGGGAGCTGTTTTTT
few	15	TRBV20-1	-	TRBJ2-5	CSASLFLLYQETQYF	TGCAGTGCTAGTTTATTCCTTCTGTACCAAGAGACCCAGTACTTC
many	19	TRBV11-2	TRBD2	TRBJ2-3	CASSLVTSGGRTSTDTQYF	TGTGCCAGCAGCTTAGTAACTAGCGGGGGGAGAACTAGCACAGATACGCAGTATTTT
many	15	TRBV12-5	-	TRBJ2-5	CASGLDRGIQETQYF	TGTGCTAGTGGTTTGGACCGGGGGATACAAGAGACCCAGTACTTC
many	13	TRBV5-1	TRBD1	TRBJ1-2	CASNPGQVDGYTF	TGCGCCAGCAACCCCGGACAGGTCGATGGCTACACCTTC
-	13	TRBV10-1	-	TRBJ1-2	CASSNGTQRGYTF	TGCGCCAGCAGTAACGGGACCCAAAGGGGCTACACCTTC
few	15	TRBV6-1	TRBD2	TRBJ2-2	CASSRVAGDTGELFF	TGTGCCAGCAGCCGCGTAGCGGGGGACACCGGGGAGCTGTTTTTT
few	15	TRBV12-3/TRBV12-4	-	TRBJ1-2	CASSLGTLFNYGYTF	TGTGCCAGCAGTTTAGGAACCCTATTTAACTATGGCTACACCTTC
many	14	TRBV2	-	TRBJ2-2	CASSESWVGGELFF	TGTGCCAGCAGTGAATCTTGGGTAGGCGGGGAGCTGTTTTTT
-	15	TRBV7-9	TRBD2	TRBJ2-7	CASSLGREGPYEQYF	TGTGCCAGCAGCTTGGGCCGGGAGGGCCCCTACGAGCAGTACTTC
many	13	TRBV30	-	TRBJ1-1	CAWSRNKNTEAFF	TGTGCCTGGAGTAGGAACAAGAACACTGAAGCTTTCTTT
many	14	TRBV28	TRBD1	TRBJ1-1	CASSLTPGGTEAFF	TGTGCCAGCAGTCTCACTCCAGGGGGCACTGAAGCTTTCTTT
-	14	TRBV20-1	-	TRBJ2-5	CSARDGGRIETQYF	TGCAGTGCTAGAGATGGGGGGCGGATAGAGACCCAGTACTTC
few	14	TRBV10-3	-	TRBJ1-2	CAISESREAYGYTF	TGTGCCATCAGTGAGAGTAGGGAAGCCTATGGCTACACCTTC
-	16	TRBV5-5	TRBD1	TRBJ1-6	CASSLRGQEENSPLHF	TGTGCCAGCAGCCTAAGGGGGCAGGAGGAGAATTCACCCCTCCACTTT
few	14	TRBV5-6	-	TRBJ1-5	CASSHGKTNQPQHF	TGTGCCAGCAGCCACGGGAAAACTAATCAGCCCCAGCATTTT
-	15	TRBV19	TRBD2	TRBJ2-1	CATLQLAGGHYEQFF	TGTGCCACTCTCCAGTTGGCGGGGGGCCATTACGAGCAGTTCTTC
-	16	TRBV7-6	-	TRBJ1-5	CASSLNGRDSNQPQHF	TGTGCCAGCAGCCTTAACGGACGAGATAGCAATCAGCCCCAGCATTTT
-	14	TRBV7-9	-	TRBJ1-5	CASSEDRLNQPQHF	TGTGCCAGCAGCGAAGACAGGCTAAATCAGCCCCAGCATTTT
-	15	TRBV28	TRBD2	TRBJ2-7	CASRQPGLGVYEQYF	TGTGCCAGCAGACAACCGGGACTAGGGGTCTACGAGCAGTACTTC
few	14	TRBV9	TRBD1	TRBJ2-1	CASSVVDRAQVQFF	TGTGCCAGCAGCGTAGTGGACAGGGCCCAAGTGCAGTTCTTC
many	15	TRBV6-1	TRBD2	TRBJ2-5	CASSRLAMYQETQYF	TGTGCCAGCAGTCGACTAGCGATGTACCAAGAGACCCAGTACTTC
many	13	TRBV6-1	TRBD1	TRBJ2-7	CASSAQGGNEQYF	TGTGCCAGCAGTGCGCAAGGGGGCAACGAGCAGTACTTC
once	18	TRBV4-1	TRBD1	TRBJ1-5	CASSQGHNRQGIYQPQHF	TGCGCCAGCAGCCAGGGTCATAATAGACAGGGGATTTATCAGCCCCAGCATTTT
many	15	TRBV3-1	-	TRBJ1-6	CASSQGQGNNSPLHF	TGTGCCAGCAGCCAGGGCCAGGGAAATAATTCACCCCTCCACTTT
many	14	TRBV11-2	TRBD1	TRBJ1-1	CASSGWTGNTEAFF	TGTGCCAGCAGCGGGTGGACAGGGAACACTGAAGCTTTCTTT
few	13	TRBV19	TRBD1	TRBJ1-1	CAIGQGAKTEAFF	TGTGCCATCGGACAGGGGGCGAAGACTGAAGCTTTCTTT
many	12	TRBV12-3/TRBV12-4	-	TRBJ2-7	CASTGPGYEQYF	TGTGCCAGCACCGGACCGGGCTACGAGCAGTACTTC
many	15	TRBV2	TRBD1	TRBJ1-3	CASSRDSFSGNTIYF	TGTGCCAGCAGTCGGGACAGCTTCTCTGGAAACACCATATATTTT
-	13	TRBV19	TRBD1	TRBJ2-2	CASSRDRDGELFF	TGTGCCAGTAGTAGAGACAGGGATGGGGAGCTGTTTTTT
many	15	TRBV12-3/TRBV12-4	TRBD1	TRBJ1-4	CASSGGTGTNEKLFF	TGTGCCAGCAGTGGCGGGACAGGGACTAATGAAAAACTGTTTTTT
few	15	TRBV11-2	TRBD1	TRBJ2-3	CASSPDRGAHDTQYF	TGTGCCAGCAGCCCCGACAGGGGGGCGCACGATACGCAGTATTTT
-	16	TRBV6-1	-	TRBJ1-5	CASSEVRYYSNQPQHF	TGTGCCAGCAGTGAAGTACGCTATTATAGCAATCAGCCCCAGCATTTT
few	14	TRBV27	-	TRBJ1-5	CASSSRRGNQPQHF	TGTGCCAGCAGTTCCCGACGGGGCAATCAGCCCCAGCATTTT
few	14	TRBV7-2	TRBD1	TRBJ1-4	CASSGTGSPDKLFF	TGTGCCAGCAGTGGGACAGGGAGTCCGGATAAACTGTTTTTT
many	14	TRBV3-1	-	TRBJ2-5	CASSLWQGQETQYF	TGTGCCAGCAGCCTTTGGCAGGGCCAAGAGACCCAGTACTTC
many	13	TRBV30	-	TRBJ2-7	CAWSVTGKYEQYF	TGTGCCTGGAGTGTAACAGGGAAGTACGAGCAGTACTTC
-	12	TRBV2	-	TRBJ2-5	CARGRVQETQYF	TGTGCCAGGGGACGGGTACAAGAGACCCAGTACTTC
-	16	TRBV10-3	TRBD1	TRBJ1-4	CAISTSVGTANEKLFF	TGTGCCATCAGTACCAGCGTCGGGACAGCTAATGAAAAACTGTTTTTT
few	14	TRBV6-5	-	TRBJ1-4	CASSYSGRNEKLFF	TGTGCCAGCAGTTACTCTGGCCGGAATGAAAAACTGTTTTTT
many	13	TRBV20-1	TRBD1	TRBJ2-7	CSAQRTGLYEQYF	TGCAGTGCTCAAAGGACAGGGCTCTACGAGCAGTACTTC
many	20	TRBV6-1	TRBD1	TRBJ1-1	CASPPAQENPDRGGNTEAFF	TGTGCCAGCCCCCCGGCCCAAGAAAACCCTGACAGGGGGGGAAACACTGAAGCTTTCTTT
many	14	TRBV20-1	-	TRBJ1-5	CSATRQASNQPQHF	TGCAGTGCCACGAGGCAGGCTAGCAATCAGCCCCAGCATTTT
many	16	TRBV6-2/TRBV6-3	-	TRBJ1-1	CASSFHAGSASPEAFF	TGTGCCAGCAGTTTCCATGCCGGGAGCGCGAGCCCTGAAGCTTTCTTT
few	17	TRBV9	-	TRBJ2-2	CASSDPSGGPNTGELFF	TGTGCCAGCAGCGACCCAAGTGGGGGCCCGAACACCGGGGAGCTGTTTTTT
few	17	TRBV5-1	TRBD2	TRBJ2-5	CASSLVSGGRNIETQYF	TGCGCCAGCAGCTTGGTCTCGGGGGGGCGGAATATAGAGACCCAGTACTTC
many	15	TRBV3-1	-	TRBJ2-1	CASSQDYGGHNEQFF	TGTGCCAGCAGCCAAGACTACGGGGGTCACAATGAGCAGTTCTTC
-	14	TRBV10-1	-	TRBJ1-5	CASSESRAGQPQHF	TGCGCCAGCAGTGAGTCCAGGGCTGGACAGCCCCAGCATTTT